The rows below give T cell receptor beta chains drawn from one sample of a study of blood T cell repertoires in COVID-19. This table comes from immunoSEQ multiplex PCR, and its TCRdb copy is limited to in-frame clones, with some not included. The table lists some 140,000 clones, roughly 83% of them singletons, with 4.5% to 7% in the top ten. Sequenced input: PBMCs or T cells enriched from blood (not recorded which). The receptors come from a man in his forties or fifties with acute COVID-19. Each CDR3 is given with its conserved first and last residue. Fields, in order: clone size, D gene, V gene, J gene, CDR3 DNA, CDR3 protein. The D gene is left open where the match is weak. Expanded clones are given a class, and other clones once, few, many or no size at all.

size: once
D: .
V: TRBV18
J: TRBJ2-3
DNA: TGTGCCAGCTCAGCCGAGCTACCGACGCAGTATTTT
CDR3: CASSAELPTQYF

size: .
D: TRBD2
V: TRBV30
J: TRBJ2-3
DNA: TGTGCCTGGAGTGTACTAGCGGGGGTCACAGATACGCAGTATTTT
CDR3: CAWSVLAGVTDTQYF

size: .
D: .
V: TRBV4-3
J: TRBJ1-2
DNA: TGCGCCAGCAGCCAAGAGCGCGGGGTGGGCGGCTACACCTTC
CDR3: CASSQERGVGGYTF

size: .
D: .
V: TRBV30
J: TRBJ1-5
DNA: TGTGCCTGGAGTGTTTCCATTAGCAATCAGCCCCAGCATTTT
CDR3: CAWSVSISNQPQHF

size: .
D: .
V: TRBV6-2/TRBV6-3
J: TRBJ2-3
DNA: TGTGCCAGCAGTGCCGGGTTATTTGATACGCAGTATTTT
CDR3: CASSAGLFDTQYF

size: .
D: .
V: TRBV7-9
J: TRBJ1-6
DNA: TGTGCCAGCAGCCAAAATTTGGGGTATGGAGGTTCACCCCTCCACTTT
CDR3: CASSQNLGYGGSPLHF

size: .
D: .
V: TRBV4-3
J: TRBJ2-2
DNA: TGCGCCAGCAGCCAAGATCTCTCCTTAAACACCGGGGAGCTGTTTTTT
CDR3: CASSQDLSLNTGELFF

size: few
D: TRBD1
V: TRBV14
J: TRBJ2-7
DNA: TGTGCCAGCAGCCGGACAGGCTACGAGCAGTACTTC
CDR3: CASSRTGYEQYF

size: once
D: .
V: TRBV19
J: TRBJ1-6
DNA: TGTGCCAGTAAAGGACCCGAGGGACCCCTCCACTTT
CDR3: CASKGPEGPLHF

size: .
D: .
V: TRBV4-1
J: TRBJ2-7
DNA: TGCGCCAGCAGCCAAGATGGGTTCCGCGGGCAGTACTTC
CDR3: CASSQDGFRGQYF

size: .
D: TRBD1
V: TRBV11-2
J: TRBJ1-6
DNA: TGTGCCAGCAGCTTAGGCGGACAGGGGACATCACCCCTCCACTTT
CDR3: CASSLGGQGTSPLHF

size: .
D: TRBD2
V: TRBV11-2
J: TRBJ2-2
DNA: TGTGCCAGCAGCTTGCAGCGGGAGGCCGGGGAGCTGTTTTTT
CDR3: CASSLQREAGELFF

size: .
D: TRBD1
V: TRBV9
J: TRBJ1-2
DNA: TGTGCCAGCAGCGCCTCGACAGGGGGTTCCTATGGCTACACCTTC
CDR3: CASSASTGGSYGYTF

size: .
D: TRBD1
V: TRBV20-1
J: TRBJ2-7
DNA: TGCAGTGCTAGTGGTCAGGGGGCCTACGAGCAGTACTTC
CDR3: CSASGQGAYEQYF

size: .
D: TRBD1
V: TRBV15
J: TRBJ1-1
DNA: TGTGCCACCAGCAGGACAGGGCTTGAAGCTTTCTTT
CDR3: CATSRTGLEAFF

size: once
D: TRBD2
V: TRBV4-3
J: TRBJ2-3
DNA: TGCGCCAGCAGCCAAGACGGGCGGGGGAGTTACGACGCGCAGTATTTT
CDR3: CASSQDGRGSYDAQYF

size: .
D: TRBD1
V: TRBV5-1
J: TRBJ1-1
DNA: TGCGCCAGCAGCCGTGACAGGGCCGCTGAAGCTTTCTTT
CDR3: CASSRDRAAEAFF

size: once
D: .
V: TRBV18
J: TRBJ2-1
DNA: TGTGCCAGCTCCCCCACCGAGCGGACCGCCTACAATGAGCAGTTCTTC
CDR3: CASSPTERTAYNEQFF

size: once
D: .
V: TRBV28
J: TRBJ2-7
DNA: TGTGCCAGCAGTTTAGTGCAGAATACCTACGAGCAGTACTTC
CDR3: CASSLVQNTYEQYF

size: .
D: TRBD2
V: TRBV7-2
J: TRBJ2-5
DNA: TGTGCCAGCAGCTCGACTAGCGGGGGGGAAGAGACCCAGTACTTC
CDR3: CASSSTSGGEETQYF

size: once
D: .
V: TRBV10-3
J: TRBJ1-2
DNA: TGTGCCATCAGCGGGGAGGGCCTGCGGGGCTACACCTTC
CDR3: CAISGEGLRGYTF

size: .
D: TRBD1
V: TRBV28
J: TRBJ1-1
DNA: TGTGCCAGCAGTCGGACAGGGAGCGGATACACTGAAGCTTTCTTT
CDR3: CASSRTGSGYTEAFF

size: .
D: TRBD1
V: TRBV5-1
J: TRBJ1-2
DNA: TGCGCCAGCAGCTTGGGTAGGGGGCGCGTGGATGGCTACACCTTC
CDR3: CASSLGRGRVDGYTF

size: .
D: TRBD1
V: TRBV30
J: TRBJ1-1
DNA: TGTGCCTGGAGTGTACAGGGGGTCACTGAAGCTTTCTTT
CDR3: CAWSVQGVTEAFF

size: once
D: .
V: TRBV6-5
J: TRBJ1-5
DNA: TGTGCCAGCACCCCCGCCCGAGGGAGCAATCAGCCCCAGCATTTT
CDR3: CASTPARGSNQPQHF

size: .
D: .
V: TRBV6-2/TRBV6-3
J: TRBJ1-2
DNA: TGTGCCAGCAGTTATTACCCGGGACTGCTCTATGGCTACACCTTC
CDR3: CASSYYPGLLYGYTF

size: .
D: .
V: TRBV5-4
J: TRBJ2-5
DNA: TGTGCCAGCAGCATGCCCGGCAGGGAAGAGACCCAGTACTTC
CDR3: CASSMPGREETQYF

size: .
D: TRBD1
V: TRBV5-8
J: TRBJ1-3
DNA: TGTGCCAGCAGCCCGGACAGGGGGCTAAACACCATATATTTT
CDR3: CASSPDRGLNTIYF

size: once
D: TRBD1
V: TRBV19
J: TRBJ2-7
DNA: TGTGCCAGTAGTATTGGGATACAGGGGATGGGTTCCTACGAGCAGTACTTC
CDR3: CASSIGIQGMGSYEQYF

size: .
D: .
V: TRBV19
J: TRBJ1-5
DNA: TGTGCCAGTAGTATAGTAACGGGTGATCCTCGGCGGCCCCAGCATTTT
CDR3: CASSIVTGDPRRPQHF

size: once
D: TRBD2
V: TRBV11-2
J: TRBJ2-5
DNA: TGTGCCAGCAGCTTAGATCGAGCGGGACTTGAGACCCAGTACTTC
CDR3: CASSLDRAGLETQYF

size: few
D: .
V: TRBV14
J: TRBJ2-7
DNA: TGTGCCAGCAGCCAAGCTATCTCCTACGAGCAGTACTTC
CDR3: CASSQAISYEQYF

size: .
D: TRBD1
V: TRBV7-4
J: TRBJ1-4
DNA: TGTGCCAGCAGACCGAAGCAGGGGGGCAATGAAAAACTGTTTTTT
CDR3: CASRPKQGGNEKLFF

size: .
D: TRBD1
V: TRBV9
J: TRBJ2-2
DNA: TGTGCCAGCAACCCAGTGGGGACAGGGGTGACCGGGGAGCTGTTTTTT
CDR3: CASNPVGTGVTGELFF

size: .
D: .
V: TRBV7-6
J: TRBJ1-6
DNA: TGTGCCAGCAGCTTAGATGAGTCCTATTCACCCCTCCACTTT
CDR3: CASSLDESYSPLHF

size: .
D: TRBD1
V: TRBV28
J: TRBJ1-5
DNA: TGTGCCGGTGGACAGGGCAATCAGCCCCAGCATTTT
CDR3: CAGGQGNQPQHF

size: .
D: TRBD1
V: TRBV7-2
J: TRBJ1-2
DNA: TGTGCCAGCAGCTCTCGTCCGGGGGCAGGGGGTGGCTACACCTTC
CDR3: CASSSRPGAGGGYTF

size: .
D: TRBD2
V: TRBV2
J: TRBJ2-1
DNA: TGTGCCAGCACGATAGCGGGAGGAGGTAATGAGCAGTTCTTC
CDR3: CASTIAGGGNEQFF

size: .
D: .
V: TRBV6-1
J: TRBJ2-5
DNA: TGTGCCAGCAGTGAACCGGGGGTGGCGGGCCGCAAATTAGCCCAGTACTTC
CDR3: CASSEPGVAGRKLAQYF

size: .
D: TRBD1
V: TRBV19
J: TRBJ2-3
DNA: TGTGCCAGTAGTATGGTGGGGACAGGGGGCTGGAACACAGATACGCAGTATTTT
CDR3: CASSMVGTGGWNTDTQYF

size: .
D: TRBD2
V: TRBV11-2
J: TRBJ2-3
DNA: TGTGCCAGCAGCTTAGCGGGGGGGCGCACAGATACGCAGTATTTT
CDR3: CASSLAGGRTDTQYF

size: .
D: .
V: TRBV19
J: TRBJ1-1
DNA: TGTGCCAGTAGATATACAGGGAGAGTTTCGAACACTGAAGCTTTCTTT
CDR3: CASRYTGRVSNTEAFF

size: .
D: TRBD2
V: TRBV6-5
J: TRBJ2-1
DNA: TGTGCCAGCAGTACTAGCGGGAGTCTCTATGAGCAGTTCTTC
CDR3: CASSTSGSLYEQFF

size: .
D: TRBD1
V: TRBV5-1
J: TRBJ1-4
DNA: TGCGCCAGCAGCCCTGCCGGGACAGGCTATAATGAAAAACTGTTTTTT
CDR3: CASSPAGTGYNEKLFF

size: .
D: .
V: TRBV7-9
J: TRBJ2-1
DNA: TGTGCCAGCAGCCCACGGAGGGCGGACAATGAGCAGTTCTTC
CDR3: CASSPRRADNEQFF

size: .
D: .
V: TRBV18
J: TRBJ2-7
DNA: TGTGCCAGCTCACCCCCCGTAGTTTCTACTTACGAGCAGTACTTC
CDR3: CASSPPVVSTYEQYF

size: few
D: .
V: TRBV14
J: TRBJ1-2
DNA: TGTGCCAGCAGCCAATCGGTTTATGGCTACACCTTC
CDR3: CASSQSVYGYTF

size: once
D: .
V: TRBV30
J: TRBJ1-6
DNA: TGTGCCTGGAGTGACCGACAGGATTCACCCCTCCACTTT
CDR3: CAWSDRQDSPLHF

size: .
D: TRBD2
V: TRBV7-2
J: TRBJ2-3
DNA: TGTGCCAGCAGCTTAGGGGGCGGGAGGGGCACAGATACGCAGTATTTT
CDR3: CASSLGGGRGTDTQYF

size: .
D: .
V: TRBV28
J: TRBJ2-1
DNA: TGTGCCAGCAGTTTAAGCGAGCAGTTCTTC
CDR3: CASSLSEQFF

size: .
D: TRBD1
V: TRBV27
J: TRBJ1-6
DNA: TGTGCCAGCAGTTTAGTGCTACAGGGGGCTGGGTCACCCCTCCACTTT
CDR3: CASSLVLQGAGSPLHF

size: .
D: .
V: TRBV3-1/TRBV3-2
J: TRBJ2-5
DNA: TGTGCCAGCAGCCAGCCGGGTGCGGAGACCCAGTACTTC
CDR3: CASSQPGAETQYF

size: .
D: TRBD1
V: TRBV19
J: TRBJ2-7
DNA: TGTGCCAGTAGTATCGGACAGGTTAACGAGCAGTACTTC
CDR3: CASSIGQVNEQYF

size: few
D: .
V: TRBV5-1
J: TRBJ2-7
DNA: TGCGCCAGGGTTCAGGCCTACGAGCAGTACTTC
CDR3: CARVQAYEQYF

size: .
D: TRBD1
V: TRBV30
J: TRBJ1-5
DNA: TGTGCCACGGGACAGGGGGATACTAGCAATCAGCCCCAGCATTTT
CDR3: CATGQGDTSNQPQHF

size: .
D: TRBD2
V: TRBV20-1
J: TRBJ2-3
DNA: TGCAGTGCTAGTTGGGCTAGCGGGGTCACAGATACGCAGTATTTT
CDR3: CSASWASGVTDTQYF

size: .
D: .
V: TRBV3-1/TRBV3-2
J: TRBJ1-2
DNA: TGTGCCAGCAGCCAAGAAGCGCGGGTCCAAGACTACACCTTC
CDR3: CASSQEARVQDYTF